The 11 T cell receptor beta chains in this list originate from one sample, sequenced in a study of early T cells in non-severe SARS-CoV-2 infection. MiXCR was run by TCRdb on the 5' RACE reads, yielding one entry per CDR3 protein. This sample has roughly 90,000 distinct CDR3 sequences, with about 14% found just once. The sample taken for sequencing was whole blood. The receptors derive from an adult who was a healthcare worker with PCR-confirmed SARS-CoV-2 infection or an uninfected control (not recorded which).

This clonotype was observed many times. The chain combines TRBV7-8 with TRBJ1-1; D uncertain. Trimming cost V 3 bases and J 5 bases, with 10 bases left between them. The V gene's germline CDR1 is SGHVS and CDR2 FQNEAQ. The CDR3 runs 13 residues. This CDR3 reads CASSFGRITEAFF. The CDR3 nucleotides read TGTGCCAGCAGCTTTGGCAGGATAACTGAAGCTTTCTTT.

This clonotype was seen a few times. The chain uses TRBV12-3 or TRBV12-4 and TRBJ1-5; no clear D gene. CDR3 size: 14 residues. Between the trimmed V and J ends, which lost 0 bases and 9 bases, there was a span of 12 bases. The CDR3 protein is CASSLATARRPQHF. Here the CDR3 DNA reads TGTGCCAGCAGTTTAGCGACGGCCCGTAGGCCCCAGCATTTT.

The V call is TRBV6-5, the J call TRBJ1-6, with no clear D. Per the germline V gene, CDR1 is MNHEY and CDR2 is SVGAGI. The CDR3 spans 12 residues. V was trimmed by 2 bases and J by 13 bases, leaving 9 bases between them. CDR3 sequence reads: CASSYQGQPLHF. The CDR3 region has the DNA TGTGCCAGCAGTTACCAAGGCCAGCCCCTCCACTTT.

CDR3 protein: CASTGGRTDTQYF. Here the CDR3 DNA reads TGTGCCAGCACGGGGGGGCGCACAGATACGCAGTATTTT. The chain combines TRBV7-9 with TRBJ2-3; 8 bases fit TRBD2. CDR1 SEHNR and CDR2 FQNEAQ come from the germline V gene (reference sequence). Trimming took 7 bases from V and 1 from J; bases not matched to a gene: 1. There are 13 residues in the CDR3.

The chain joins TRBV12-5 to TRBJ2-1, with 8 bases aligning to TRBD1. CDR1 and CDR2 from the germline V gene are LGHNT and FRNRAP. V shed 7 bases, J shed 8 bases, and the junction held 10 bases outside the gene matches. CDR3 size: 14 residues. This CDR3 is CASASGTGGHEQFF. In DNA form, the CDR3 reads TGTGCTAGTGCCTCCGGGACAGGAGGCCATGAGCAGTTCTTC. The complete variable domain, with remaining parts taken from reference TRBV12-5 and TRBJ2-1, reads DARVTQTPRHKVTEMGQEVTMRCQPILGHNTVFWYRQTMMQGLELLAYFRNRAPLDDSGMPKDRFSAEMPDATLATLKIQPSEPRDSAVYFCASASGTGGHEQFFGPGTRLTVL.

This clonotype has a count of ten or more. The chain has TRBV19 and TRBJ1-5, with D perhaps matching TRBD1 (5 bases). The germline gives CDR1 LNHDA, CDR2 SQIVND (reference sequence). The CDR3 runs to 15 residues. V shed 7 bases and J shed 0 bases, with 13 bases lying between them. In nucleotides, the CDR3 is TGTGCCAGTACCCAGAGACAGCATAGCAATCAGCCCCAGCATTTT. Amino acids: CASTQRQHSNQPQHF.

This clonotype was seen only a few times. The chain combines TRBV10-2 with TRBJ2-1; 11 bases align to TRBD2. The CDR3 is made up of 17 amino acids. With 4 bases clipped from V and 5 bases from J, the junction kept 10 bases outside the gene matches. Germline CDR1 and CDR2: WSHSY and SAAADI. The CDR3 nucleotides read TGCGCCAGCAGTGGCGCTAGCGGGGGGACACAGCACAATGAGCAGTTCTTC. Translating gives CASSGASGGTQHNEQFF.

This clonotype turned up a few times. J is TRBJ2-7 and V is TRBV15; D not certain. This CDR3 is 16 amino acids long. The V gene's germline CDR1 is LNHNV and CDR2 YYDKDF (reference sequence). The V gene lost 0 bases and the J gene lost 2 bases, with 14 bases spanning the gap. The CDR3 DNA reads TGTGCCACCAGCAGAGATCTTACAGCCATCCCCTACGAGCAGTACTTC. Protein: CATSRDLTAIPYEQYF.

This chain connects TRBV7-9 to TRBJ1-2, with a weak D call TRBD1 (5 bases). Trimming removed 3 bases at V and 4 bases at J, with 15 bases between. CDR1 and CDR2 (germline): SEHNR, FQNEAQ (reference sequence). This CDR3 has 15 residues. CDR3 DNA sequence: TGTGCCAGCAGCTTTTTGGCAGGGCCCTTCTATGGCTACACCTTC. Protein sequence: CASSFLAGPFYGYTF.

The chain recombines TRBV12-3 or TRBV12-4 with TRBJ2-7; 12 positions agree with TRBD2. The V and J ends lost 9 bases and 2 bases, in that order; junction bases with no gene match: 11. CDR3 length equals 16 residues. CDR3 sequence: CASGLAGLDPTYEQYF. The CDR3 nucleotides read TGTGCCAGTGGACTAGCGGGGCTTGACCCGACCTACGAGCAGTACTTC.

This chain uses TRBV6-5 with TRBJ1-6; a possible D gene is TRBD1 (5 bases). The CDR3 length is 16 residues. Germline values: CDR1 MNHEY, CDR2 SVGAGI. V was shortened by 2 bases and J by 4 bases, with 12 bases between the two germline ends. Here the CDR3 DNA reads TGTGCCAGCAGTTACCTGGGGCCAGAATATAATTCACCCCTCCACTTT. Translation: CASSYLGPEYNSPLHF.